Presented here are 26 T cell receptor beta chains from one specimen sequenced in a study of T cells in localized non-small cell lung cancer. TCRdb's table, derived via immunoSEQ multiplex PCR, lists solely in-frame clones and lacks some. The sample carries around 130,000 clones, 89% recorded once. The sequences come from peripheral blood, collected before any cancer treatment. These receptors were obtained from a female donor older than 55 with stage I lung adenocarcinoma.

The rearrangement links TRBV19 to TRBJ1-2; D call uncertain. Trimming shortened V by 7 bases and J by 4 bases, and 10 bases separated the two germline ends. The CDR3 has 12 residues. CDR1 LNHDA and CDR2 SQIVND come from the germline V gene (reference sequence). The CDR3 protein is CASMYSTYGYTF. CDR3 bases: TGTGCCAGTATGTACAGCACCTATGGCTACACCTTC.

The chain joins TRBV28 to TRBJ1-5; 9 bases are shared with TRBD1. This CDR3 has 15 amino acids. In germline, CDR1 is MDHEN, CDR2 SYDVKM. After removal of 5 bases from V and 4 bases from J, the junction contained 6 bases not matched to a gene. CDR3 region: CASSNPGQGNQPQHF. The CDR3 DNA follows: TGTGCCAGCAGTAATCCGGGACAGGGAAATCAGCCCCAGCATTTT. Drawing the rest from reference TRBV28 and TRBJ1-5, the complete variable domain is DVKVTQSSRYLVKRTGEKVFLECVQDMDHENMFWYRQDPGLGLRLIYFSYDVKMKEKGDIPEGYSVSREKKERFSLILESASTNQTSMYLCASSNPGQGNQPQHFGDGTRLSIL.

This chain uses TRBV10-1 with TRBJ2-1; D is unclear. Trimming shortened V by 5 bases and J by 1 base, and 6 bases separated the two germline ends. Germline V gives CDR1 WNHNN, CDR2 SYGVQD (reference sequence). The CDR3 runs 13 residues. This chain's CDR3 is CASSRLSYNEQFF. CDR3 in DNA: TGCGCCAGCAGTCGATTATCCTACAATGAGCAGTTCTTC.

The V gene is TRBV5-1, the J gene TRBJ2-7; D remains unclear. Germline values: CDR1 SGHRS, CDR2 YFSETQ. Trimming took off 2 bases at V and 7 bases at J, with 13 bases between the two ends. The CDR3 covers 13 residues. The CDR3 sequence: CASSFLSVGEQYF. The DNA of the CDR3 is TGCGCCAGCAGCTTTCTTTCGGTGGGGGAGCAGTACTTC.

This chain joins TRBV10-3 and TRBJ2-2; 7 bases are a match to TRBD1. The J segment lost 4 bases and the V segment lost 7 bases, leaving 6 bases of the junction unmatched. The CDR3 spans 14 residues. CDR1 ENHRY and CDR2 SYGVKD come from the germline V gene. CDR3 sequence: CAIKGAVSTGELFF. The CDR3 DNA sequence: TGTGCCATCAAGGGGGCCGTGAGCACCGGGGAGCTGTTTTTT.

This chain connects TRBV29-1 to TRBJ2-7; D gene unclear. The germline gives CDR1 SQVTM, CDR2 ANQGSEA. The length of the CDR3 is 12 residues. The V gene lost 2 bases and the J gene lost 6 bases, with 11 bases spanning the gap. The CDR3 protein is CSVETGRSEQYF. DNA for the CDR3: TGCAGCGTTGAAACGGGCAGGAGCGAGCAGTACTTC.

The chain recombines TRBV27 with TRBJ2-7; a weak D match, TRBD1 (6 bases). The CDR3 has 12 residues. Germline V gives CDR1 MNHEY, CDR2 SMNVEV (reference sequence). V was cut by 6 bases and J by 5 bases, with 11 bases left in between. CDR3 bases: TGTGCCAGCAGAGCAGGGGAAAACGAGCAGTACTTC. It translates to CASRAGENEQYF.

The rearrangement uses TRBV28 and TRBJ2-5, with D maybe TRBD2 (6 bases). The CDR3 totals 13 residues. With 9 bases removed from V and 2 bases from J, the gap between germline ends came to 13 bases. Per the germline V gene, CDR1 is MDHEN and CDR2 is SYDVKM. CDR3 region: CASCVGGQETQYF. The CDR3 coding sequence is TGTGCCAGTTGCGTCGGAGGGCAAGAGACCCAGTACTTC.

This chain links TRBV10-2 with TRBJ2-1; 12 bases align to TRBD2. The CDR3 spans 15 residues. Unmatched junction bases numbered 5, after V lost 7 bases and J lost 4 bases. The germline gives CDR1 WSHSY, CDR2 SAAADI. The CDR3 coding sequence is TGCGCCAGCATCGACGGACTAGCGGGGTACAATGAGCAGTTCTTC. As protein: CASIDGLAGYNEQFF.

V and J are TRBV4-2 and TRBJ2-1, with 7 bases lining up with TRBD2. The germline V gene encodes CDR1 LGHNA and CDR2 YNFKEQ. The CDR3 is made up of 16 amino acids. V trimming: 0 bases; J trimming: 4 bases; junction bases outside the gene matches: 6. CDR3 residues: CASSQDLTSRYNEQFF. For the CDR3, the DNA is TGTGCCAGCAGCCAAGATTTGACTAGCAGATACAATGAGCAGTTCTTC.

The gene calls are TRBV5-8 and TRBJ1-5; 8 bases are a match to TRBD1. The CDR3 totals 14 residues. The V gene end was trimmed by 4 bases and the J gene end by 6 bases; junction bases not matched to a gene: 6. CDR1 SGHTS and CDR2 YDEGEE come from the germline V gene. CDR3 sequence reads: CASSTRTGSQPQHF. The CDR3 nucleotides are TGTGCCAGCAGCACCCGGACAGGGAGTCAGCCCCAGCATTTT.

The rearrangement uses TRBV5-6 and TRBJ2-2; D remains unclear. This CDR3 has 13 amino acids. Germline assignment: CDR1 SGHDT and CDR2 YYEEEE. V gave up 1 base and J gave up 7 bases, with 8 bases separating them. The CDR3 region is CASSLSLGGELFF. CDR3 DNA: TGTGCCAGCAGCTTGTCGTTGGGCGGGGAGCTGTTTTTT.

V is TRBV25-1 and J is TRBJ2-5; the D is unclear. V was cut by 10 bases and J by 10 bases, with 16 bases left in between. CDR3 length: 11 residues. Germline loops: CDR1 MGHDK, CDR2 SYGVNS. DNA for the CDR3: TGTGCCAATTCGACCGATGAGGACCAGTACTTC. Amino acids: CANSTDEDQYF. The whole variable domain, remainder taken from reference TRBV25-1 and TRBJ2-5, is EADIYQTPRYLVIGTGKKITLECSQTMGHDKMYWYQQDPGMELHLIHYSYGVNSTEKGDLSSESTVSRIRTEHFPLTLESARPSHTSQYLCANSTDEDQYFGPGTRLLVL.

This clone was recorded once. This sequence joins TRBV27 and TRBJ2-3, with a tentative D call TRBD2 (5 bases). CDR1 is MNHEY, CDR2 SMNVEV, per germline (reference sequence). The CDR3 runs to 15 residues. V was clipped by 6 bases and J by 1 base, with 14 bases between them. CDR3 sequence (DNA): TGTGCCAGCAGAGCCCTATCCGGGGGCACAGATACGCAGTATTTT. This gives the protein CASRALSGGTDTQYF.

The rearrangement uses TRBV18 and TRBJ2-2; TRBD1 matches at 10 bases. The trim removed 1 base at V and 5 bases at J, leaving 1 base unmatched. The CDR3 loop spans 15 amino acids. The germline V gene has CDR1 KGHSH and CDR2 LQKENI. Here the CDR3 reads CASSPRTGGTGELFF. DNA of the CDR3: TGTGCCAGCTCACCACGGACAGGGGGTACCGGGGAGCTGTTTTTT.

The chain is built from TRBV27 and TRBJ2-1, with D possibly being TRBD2 (6 bases). There are 13 residues in the CDR3. Germline V CDR1 and CDR2: MNHEY, SMNVEV (reference sequence). Trimming took off 4 bases at V and 9 bases at J, with 13 bases between the two ends. CDR3 protein: CASSSDRSGEQFF. CDR3 DNA sequence: TGTGCCAGCAGTTCCGACCGTAGCGGTGAGCAGTTCTTC.

The CDR3 sequence: CASSYSEETQYF. The CDR3 DNA sequence: TGTGCCAGCAGTTACTCGGAGGAGACCCAGTACTTC. The rearrangement links TRBV6-6 to TRBJ2-5; D is undetermined. The V end was cut by 0 bases, the J end by 5 bases, with 4 bases between. This CDR3 is 12 amino acids long. The germline V gene encodes CDR1 MNHNY and CDR2 SVGAGI (reference sequence).

The chain recombines TRBV4-2 with TRBJ1-4; possibly TRBD1 for D (6 bases). Germline CDR1 LGHNA, CDR2 YNFKEQ. This CDR3 region has 17 residues. Trimming took 1 base from V and 0 from J, leaving 12 bases between them. The CDR3 spells CASSQAGVGATNEKLFF. CDR3 coding DNA: TGTGCCAGCAGCCAAGCAGGGGTGGGGGCAACTAATGAAAAACTGTTTTTT.

V usage is TRBV29-1 and J usage is TRBJ1-3; D may be TRBD1 (6 bases). Between the trimmed V and J ends, which lost 5 bases and 0 bases, there was a span of 14 bases. The germline V gene encodes CDR1 SQVTM and CDR2 ANQGSEA. The CDR3 is made up of 15 amino acids. The CDR3 region is CSVQVGASSGNTIYF. CDR3 DNA: TGCAGCGTTCAGGTGGGGGCCAGCTCTGGAAACACCATATATTTT.

The V call is TRBV6-5, the J call TRBJ1-2; D uncertain. Germline V gene lookup returns CDR1 MNHEY and CDR2 SVGAGI. This CDR3 comprises 12 residues. V lost 10 bases to trimming and J lost 8 bases, with 17 bases between them. This chain's CDR3 is CATQRGWWGYTF. The CDR3 nucleotides are TGTGCCACTCAACGGGGTTGGTGGGGCTACACCTTC.

The chain is built from TRBV5-1 and TRBJ2-5; unclear D gene. V lost 3 bases and J 1 base, leaving 10 bases between the germline ends. The germline V gene has CDR1 SGHRS and CDR2 YFSETQ. The CDR3 runs 14 residues. CDR3 bases: TGCGCCAGCAGCTCCCTACCCAGCCAAGAGACCCAGTACTTC. Translating gives CASSSLPSQETQYF.

V usage is TRBV12-5 and J usage is TRBJ2-2, with 8 bases matching TRBD1. This CDR3 spans 15 amino acids. Germline lookup yields CDR1 LGHNT and CDR2 FRNRAP. V shed 6 bases and J 1 base; nucleotides not matched to a gene: 4. CDR3 region: CASGRTGKNTGELFF. CDR3 sequence (DNA): TGTGCTAGTGGCCGGACAGGGAAGAACACCGGGGAGCTGTTTTTT.

This clone came up a few times. The chain couples TRBV11-2 to TRBJ2-1; 10 nucleotides line up with TRBD2. V shed 3 bases, J shed 2 bases, and the junction held 4 bases outside the gene matches. The germline CDR1 and CDR2 sequences are SGHAT and FQNNGV. This CDR3 is 16 amino acids long. CDR3: CASSFLAGGAYNEQFF. The CDR3 DNA follows: TGTGCCAGCAGCTTTTTAGCGGGAGGCGCCTACAATGAGCAGTTCTTC.

The chain joins TRBV18 to TRBJ2-1, with unresolved D. Germline V gene data show CDR1 as KGHSH and CDR2 as LQKENI. The CDR3 spans 12 residues. V dropped 3 bases and J dropped 12 bases, with 12 bases sitting between them. This chain's CDR3 is CASSPSSAGQFF. Written as DNA, the CDR3 is TGTGCCAGCTCACCCTCCTCAGCAGGGCAGTTCTTC.

The chain is built from TRBV10-3 and TRBJ2-1; D is ambiguous. Germline V gene data show CDR1 as ENHRY and CDR2 as SYGVKD. The CDR3 loop spans 13 amino acids. Trimming cost V 4 bases and J 7 bases, with 11 bases left between them. The CDR3 nucleotides read TGTGCCATCAGTGTTCGGGTTTTGAATGAGCAGTTCTTC. As protein: CAISVRVLNEQFF.

The chain carries TRBV28 and TRBJ2-7; either TRBD1 or TRBD2 may supply D (5 bases each). Germline CDR1 reads MDHEN; CDR2 reads SYDVKM. Trimming removed 4 bases at V and 6 bases at J, with 16 bases between. The CDR3 is 14 amino acids. The CDR3 DNA reads as TGTGCCAGCAGTTCCCCGGGGCGGGTGGTCGAGCAGTACTTC. Amino acids: CASSSPGRVVEQYF.